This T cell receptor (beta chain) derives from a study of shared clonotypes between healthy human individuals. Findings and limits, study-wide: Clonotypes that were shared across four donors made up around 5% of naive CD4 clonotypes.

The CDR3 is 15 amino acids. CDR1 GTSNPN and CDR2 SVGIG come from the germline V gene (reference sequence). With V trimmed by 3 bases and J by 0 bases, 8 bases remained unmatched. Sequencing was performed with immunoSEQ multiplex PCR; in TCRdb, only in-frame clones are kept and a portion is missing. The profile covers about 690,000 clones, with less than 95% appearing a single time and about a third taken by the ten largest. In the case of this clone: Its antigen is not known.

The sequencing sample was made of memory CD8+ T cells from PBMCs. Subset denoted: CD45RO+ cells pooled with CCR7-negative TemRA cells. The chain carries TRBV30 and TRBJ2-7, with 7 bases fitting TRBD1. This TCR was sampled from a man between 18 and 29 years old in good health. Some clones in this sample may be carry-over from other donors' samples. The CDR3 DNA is TGTGCCTGGAGCCCTAGGGACAGACGCTCCTACGAGCAGTACTTC. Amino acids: CAWSPRDRRSYEQYF.